The clone carrying this T cell receptor (beta chain) was counted at least ten times. The antigen remains unidentified. This record belongs to a study of Graves' ophthalmopathy and Graves' hyperthyroidism. Study-wide results and caveats: Blood samples also showed most expanded thyroid clonotypes exceeding 0.001 frequency.

The ends were cut back, 0 bases at V and 4 bases at J, with 10 bases in the middle. Per the germline V gene, CDR1 is SGHRS and CDR2 is YFSETQ. This CDR3 has 15 residues. Amplification of the TCR beta CDR3 regions used RNA transcripts (as template). RT-PCR with HTBI primers came first, then second-round multiplex PCR. TCRdb reprocessed the multiplex PCR reads via MiXCR and lists one record per CDR3 protein. The sample records over 450,000 distinct CDR3 sequences, 13% to 15% being singletons. The chain links TRBV5-1 to TRBJ2-2; D might be TRBD1 or TRBD2, each matching 5 bases. The specimen sequenced was blood. The origin of this receptor is a woman between 25 and 40 years old with Graves' ophthalmopathy. CDR3 residues: CASSLAVGATGELFF. CDR3 bases: TGCGCCAGCAGCTTGGCCGTCGGGGCCACCGGGGAGCTGTTTTTT.